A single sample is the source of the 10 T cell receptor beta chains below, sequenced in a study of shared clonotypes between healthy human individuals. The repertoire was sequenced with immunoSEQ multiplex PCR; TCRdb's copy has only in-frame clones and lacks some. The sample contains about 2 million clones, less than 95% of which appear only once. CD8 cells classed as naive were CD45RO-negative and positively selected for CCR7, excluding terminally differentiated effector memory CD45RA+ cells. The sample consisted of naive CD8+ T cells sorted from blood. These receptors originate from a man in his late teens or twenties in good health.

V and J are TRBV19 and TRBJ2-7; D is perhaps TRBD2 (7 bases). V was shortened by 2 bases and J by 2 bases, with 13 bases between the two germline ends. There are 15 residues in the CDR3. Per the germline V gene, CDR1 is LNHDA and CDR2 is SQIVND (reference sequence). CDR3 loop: CASSILGGETYEQYF. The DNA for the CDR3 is TGTGCCAGTAGTATATTAGGGGGGGAGACCTACGAGCAGTACTTC.

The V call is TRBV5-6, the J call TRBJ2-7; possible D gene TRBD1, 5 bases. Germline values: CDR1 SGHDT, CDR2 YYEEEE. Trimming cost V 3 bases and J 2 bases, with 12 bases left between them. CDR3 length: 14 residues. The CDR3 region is CASSSGAGTYEQYF. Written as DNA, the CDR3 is TGTGCCAGCAGCTCTGGAGCAGGGACCTACGAGCAGTACTTC.

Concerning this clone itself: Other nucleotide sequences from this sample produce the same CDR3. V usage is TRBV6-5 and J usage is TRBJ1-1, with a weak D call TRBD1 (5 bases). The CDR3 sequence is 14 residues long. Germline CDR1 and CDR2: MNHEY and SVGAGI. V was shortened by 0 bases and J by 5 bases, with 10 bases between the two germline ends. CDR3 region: CASSYSGAGTEAFF. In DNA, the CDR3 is TGTGCCAGCAGTTACTCAGGGGCGGGGACTGAAGCTTTCTTT.

DNA for the CDR3: TGTGCCTGGAGAGCGGCCGGGACAGGGAACTCCGAGCAGTACTTC. Its protein product is CAWRAAGTGNSEQYF. The rearrangement joins TRBV30 to TRBJ2-7; TRBD1 matches at 9 bases. The V and J ends lost 3 bases and 6 bases, in that order; junction bases with no gene match: 12. This CDR3 region has 15 residues. Germline V gene data show CDR1 as GTSNPN and CDR2 as SVGIG (reference sequence).

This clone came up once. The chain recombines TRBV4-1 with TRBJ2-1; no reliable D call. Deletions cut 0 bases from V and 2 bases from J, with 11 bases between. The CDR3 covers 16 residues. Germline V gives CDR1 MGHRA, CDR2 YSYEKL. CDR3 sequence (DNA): TGCGCCAGCAGCCAAGATTATCGAGACCCCTACAATGAGCAGTTCTTC. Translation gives CASSQDYRDPYNEQFF.

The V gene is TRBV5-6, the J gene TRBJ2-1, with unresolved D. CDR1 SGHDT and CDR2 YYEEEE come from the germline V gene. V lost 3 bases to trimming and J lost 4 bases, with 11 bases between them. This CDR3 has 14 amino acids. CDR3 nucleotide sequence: TGTGCCAGCAGCTATGAGACGTTTTACAATGAGCAGTTCTTC. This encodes CASSYETFYNEQFF.

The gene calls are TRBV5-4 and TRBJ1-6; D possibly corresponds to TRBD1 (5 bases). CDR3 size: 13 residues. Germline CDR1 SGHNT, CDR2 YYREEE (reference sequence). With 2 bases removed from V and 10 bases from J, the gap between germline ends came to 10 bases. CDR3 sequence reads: CASSFGGRSPLHF. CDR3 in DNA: TGTGCCAGCAGCTTCGGGGGAAGGTCACCCCTCCACTTT.

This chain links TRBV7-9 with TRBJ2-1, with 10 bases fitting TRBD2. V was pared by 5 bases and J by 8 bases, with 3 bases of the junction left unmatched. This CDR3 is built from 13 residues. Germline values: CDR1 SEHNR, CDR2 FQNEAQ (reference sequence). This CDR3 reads CASSLSGGHEQFF. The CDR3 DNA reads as TGTGCCAGCAGCCTTAGCGGGGGGCATGAGCAGTTCTTC.

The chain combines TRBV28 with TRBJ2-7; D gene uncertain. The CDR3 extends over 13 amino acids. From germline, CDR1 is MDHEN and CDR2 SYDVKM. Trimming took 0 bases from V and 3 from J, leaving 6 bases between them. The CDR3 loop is CASSLWGVYEQYF. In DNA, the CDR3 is TGTGCCAGCAGTTTATGGGGTGTCTACGAGCAGTACTTC.

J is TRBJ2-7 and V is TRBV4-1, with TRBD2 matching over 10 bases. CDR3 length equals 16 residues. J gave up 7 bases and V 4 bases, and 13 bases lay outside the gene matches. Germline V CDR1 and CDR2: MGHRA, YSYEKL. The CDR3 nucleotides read TGCGCCAGCAGCCCGAAGCTAGCGGGAGTTTCATATGAGCAGTACTTC. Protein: CASSPKLAGVSYEQYF.